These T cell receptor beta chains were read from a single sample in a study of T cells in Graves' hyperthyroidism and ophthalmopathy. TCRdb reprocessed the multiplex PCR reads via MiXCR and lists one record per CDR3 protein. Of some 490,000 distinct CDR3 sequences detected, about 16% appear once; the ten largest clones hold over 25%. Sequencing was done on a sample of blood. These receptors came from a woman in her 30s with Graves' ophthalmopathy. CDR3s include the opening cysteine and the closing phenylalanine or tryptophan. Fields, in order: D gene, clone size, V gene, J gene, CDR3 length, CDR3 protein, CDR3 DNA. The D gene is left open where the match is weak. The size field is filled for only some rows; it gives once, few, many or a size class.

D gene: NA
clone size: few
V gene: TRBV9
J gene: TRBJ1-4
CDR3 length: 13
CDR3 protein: CASNREGDEKLFF
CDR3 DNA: TGTGCCAGCAACAGGGAAGGAGATGAAAAACTGTTTTTT

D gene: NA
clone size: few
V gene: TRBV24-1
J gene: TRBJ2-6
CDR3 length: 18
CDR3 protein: CATSDTRDKVEGANVLTF
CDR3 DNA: TGTGCCACCAGTGATACCCGGGACAAGGTTGAGGGGGCCAACGTCCTGACTTTC

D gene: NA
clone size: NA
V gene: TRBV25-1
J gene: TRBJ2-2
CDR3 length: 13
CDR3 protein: CASTQIGGGELFF
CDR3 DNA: TGTGCCAGCACCCAAATTGGTGGCGGGGAGCTGTTTTTT

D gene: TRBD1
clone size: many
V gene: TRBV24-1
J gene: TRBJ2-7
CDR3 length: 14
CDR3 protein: CATSDPGQGYEQYF
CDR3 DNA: TGTGCCACCAGTGATCCGGGACAGGGGTACGAGCAGTACTTC

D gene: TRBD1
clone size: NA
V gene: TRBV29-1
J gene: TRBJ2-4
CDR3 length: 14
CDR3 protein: CSVGDGTGGYIQYF
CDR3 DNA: TGCAGCGTTGGTGACGGGACAGGCGGCTACATTCAGTACTTC

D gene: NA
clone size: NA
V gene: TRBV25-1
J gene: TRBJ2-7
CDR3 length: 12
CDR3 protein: CASRVRGYEQYF
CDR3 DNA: TGTGCCAGCAGGGTCCGGGGCTACGAGCAGTACTTC

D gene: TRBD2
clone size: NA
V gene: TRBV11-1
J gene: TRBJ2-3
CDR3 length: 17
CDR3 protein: CASSSGQLRETTDTQYF
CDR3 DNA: TGTGCCAGCAGCAGCGGCCAATTGCGGGAGACCACAGATACGCAGTATTTT

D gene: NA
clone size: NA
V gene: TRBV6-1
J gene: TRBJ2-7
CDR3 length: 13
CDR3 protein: CASSLGFAYEQYF
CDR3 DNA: TGTGCCAGCAGCCTAGGGTTCGCCTACGAGCAGTACTTC

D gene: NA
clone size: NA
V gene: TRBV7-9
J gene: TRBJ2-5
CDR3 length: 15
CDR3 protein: CASSPWLGTQETQYF
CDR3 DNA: TGTGCCAGCAGTCCCTGGTTAGGGACCCAAGAGACCCAGTACTTC

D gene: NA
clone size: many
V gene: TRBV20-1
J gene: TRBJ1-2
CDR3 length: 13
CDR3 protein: CSARVRTPYGYTF
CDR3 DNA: TGCAGTGCTAGAGTGCGGACACCGTATGGCTACACCTTC

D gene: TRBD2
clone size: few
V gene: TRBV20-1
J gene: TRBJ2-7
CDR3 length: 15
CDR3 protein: CSARGVWGGGREQYF
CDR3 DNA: TGCAGTGCTAGAGGGGTTTGGGGGGGGGGTCGTGAGCAGTACTTC

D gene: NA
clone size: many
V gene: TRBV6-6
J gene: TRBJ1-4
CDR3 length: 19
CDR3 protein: CASSYRGTPLIATNEKLFF
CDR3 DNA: TGTGCCAGCAGTTACCGAGGGACACCCTTAATTGCAACTAATGAAAAACTGTTTTTT

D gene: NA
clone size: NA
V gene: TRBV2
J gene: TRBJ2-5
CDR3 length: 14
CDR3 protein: CASSRESGGETQYF
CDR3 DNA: TGTGCCAGCAGCAGGGAATCCGGCGGGGAGACCCAGTACTTC

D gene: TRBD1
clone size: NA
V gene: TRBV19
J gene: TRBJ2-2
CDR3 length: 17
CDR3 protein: CASSIDHGTGYTGELFF
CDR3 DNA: TGTGCCAGTAGTATAGATCATGGGACAGGGTACACCGGGGAGCTGTTTTTT

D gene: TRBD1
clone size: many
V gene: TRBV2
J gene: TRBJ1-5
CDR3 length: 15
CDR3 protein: CASSVPQGSIQPQHF
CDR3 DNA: TGTGCCAGCAGTGTACCACAGGGGTCGATTCAGCCCCAGCATTTT

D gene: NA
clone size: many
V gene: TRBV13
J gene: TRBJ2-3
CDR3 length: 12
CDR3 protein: CASSSLTDTQYF
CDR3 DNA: TGTGCCAGCAGCTCCCTCACAGATACGCAGTATTTT

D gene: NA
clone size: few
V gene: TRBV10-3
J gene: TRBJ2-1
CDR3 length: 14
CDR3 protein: CAISEGASYDEQFF
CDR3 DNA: TGTGCCATCAGTGAGGGGGCTAGTTACGATGAGCAGTTCTTC

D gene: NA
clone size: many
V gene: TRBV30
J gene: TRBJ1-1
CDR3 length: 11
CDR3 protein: CAWSVQSEAFF
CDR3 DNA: TGTGCCTGGAGTGTACAATCTGAAGCTTTCTTT

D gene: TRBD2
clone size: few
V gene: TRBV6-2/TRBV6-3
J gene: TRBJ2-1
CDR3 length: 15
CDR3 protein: CASSYWGGVGNEQFF
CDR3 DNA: TGTGCCAGCAGTTATTGGGGGGGGGTTGGCAATGAGCAGTTCTTC

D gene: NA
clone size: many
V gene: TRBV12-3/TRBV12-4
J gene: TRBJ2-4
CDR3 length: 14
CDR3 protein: CASSLREGKNIQYF
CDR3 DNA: TGTGCCAGCAGTTTACGGGAAGGCAAAAACATTCAGTACTTC

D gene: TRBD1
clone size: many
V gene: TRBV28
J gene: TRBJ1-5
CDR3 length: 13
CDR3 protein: CAGKDRVNQPQHF
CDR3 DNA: TGTGCCGGTAAGGACAGGGTCAATCAGCCCCAGCATTTT

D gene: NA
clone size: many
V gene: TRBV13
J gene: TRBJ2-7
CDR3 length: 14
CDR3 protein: CASSPQDLDYEQYF
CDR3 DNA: TGTGCCAGCAGCCCTCAAGACCTGGACTACGAGCAGTACTTC

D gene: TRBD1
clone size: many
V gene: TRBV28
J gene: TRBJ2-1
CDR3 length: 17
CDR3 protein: CASSLPKTGSSYNEQFF
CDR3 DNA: TGTGCCAGCAGTTTACCCAAGACAGGGAGCTCCTACAATGAGCAGTTCTTC

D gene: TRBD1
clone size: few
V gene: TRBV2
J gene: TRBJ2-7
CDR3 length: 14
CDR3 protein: CASTDQGVGYEQYF
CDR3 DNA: TGTGCCAGCACCGACCAGGGGGTAGGCTACGAGCAGTACTTC

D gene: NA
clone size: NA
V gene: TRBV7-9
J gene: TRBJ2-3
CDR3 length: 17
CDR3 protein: CASSFYFSSGYTDTQYF
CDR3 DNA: TGTGCCAGCAGCTTTTATTTCTCGAGCGGCTACACAGATACGCAGTATTTT

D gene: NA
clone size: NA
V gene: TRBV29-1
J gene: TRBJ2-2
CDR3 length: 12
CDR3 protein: CSVQGNTGELFF
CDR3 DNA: TGCAGCGTTCAGGGGAACACCGGGGAGCTGTTTTTT

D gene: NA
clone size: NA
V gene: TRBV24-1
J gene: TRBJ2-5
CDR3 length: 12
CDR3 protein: CATSDGKETQYF
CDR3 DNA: TGTGCCACCAGTGACGGGAAAGAGACCCAGTACTTC

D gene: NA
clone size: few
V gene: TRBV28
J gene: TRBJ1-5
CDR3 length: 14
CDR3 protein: CASSFPGKDQPQHF
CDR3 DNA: TGTGCCAGCAGTTTCCCAGGGAAAGATCAGCCCCAGCATTTT